A single sample gave rise to the 9 T cell receptor beta chains below, sequenced in a study of blood T cells in healthy people across ages (dated by TCRdb to between 2015 and 2016). The library was prepared using 5' RACE. For sequencing, an Illumina HiSeq 2500 was employed. A second PCR of about 6 to 12 cycles was performed with a sample-barcoded 5' primer and a J-beta primer mix. The raw public data were reprocessed by TCRdb itself: fastp quality trimming at Q25, MiXCR clonotype calling, in-frame beta chains only. Identical CDR3 protein sequences are pooled into one entry, listed with their most common genes and DNA. This sample holds 750,000 to 950,000 distinct CDR3 sequences; roughly 29% were observed only once. Clones ranked in the top ten supply 9.5% to 13% of the sample. The sample also formed part of further work on T cells of mothers and their children.

The material sequenced was blood. The receptor source for this set is a woman aged 40 to 55 in good health.

The chain couples TRBV5-4 to TRBJ2-3, with D perhaps matching TRBD1 or TRBD2 (5 bases each). The germline CDR1 and CDR2 sequences are SGHNT and YYREEE (reference sequence). Deletions cut 8 bases from V and 0 bases from J, with 16 bases between. This CDR3 comprises 15 residues. CDR3 DNA sequence: TGTGCCAGTTCTCGGGGACGTGCTAGCACAGATACGCAGTATTTT. Translated: CASSRGRASTDTQYF.

To note about this clonotype: A much bigger clone sits one base away, suggesting this may be a read error. The chain has TRBV9 and TRBJ2-1, with 11 nucleotides matching TRBD2. V shed 4 bases, J shed 6 bases, and the junction held 12 bases outside the gene matches. The CDR3 loop spans 17 amino acids. Germline-derived CDR1 and CDR2 are SGDLS and YYNGEE. In DNA form, the CDR3 reads TGTGCCAGCAGCCTAGAAACTAGCGGGGGCAGTTTCAATGAGCAGTTCTTC. Its protein product is CASSLETSGGSFNEQFF.

The chain couples TRBV7-6 to TRBJ1-5; D is possibly TRBD1 (5 bases). The CDR3 consists of 19 residues. V gave up 2 bases and J gave up 0 bases, with 20 bases separating them. Per the germline V gene, CDR1 is SGHVS and CDR2 is FNYEAQ. The DNA of the CDR3 is TGTGCCAGCAGCTTAAGTCTAGGACAAGAGCCCCTTAGCAATCAGCCCCAGCATTTT. This sequence encodes CASSLSLGQEPLSNQPQHF.

On this clonotype: It may be a read error: a sequence one base away is much more abundant. The chain uses TRBV29-1 and TRBJ2-5, with a possible D match to TRBD1 (5 bases). The DNA end is a closer match to TRBJ2-7, so the J assignment may be wrong. The CDR3 is made up of 13 amino acids. Germline V gene sequence: CDR1 SQVTM, CDR2 ANQGSEA. CDR3 nucleotide sequence: TGCAGCATTGCCTCGACAGTAGCCTACGAGCAGTACTTC. This gives the protein CSIASTVAYEQYF.

This clonotype was seen at least ten times. V gene TRBV28 combines with J gene TRBJ2-7; D remains unclear. This CDR3 comprises 13 residues. CDR1 is MDHEN and CDR2 is SYDVKM in the germline V gene. Deletions cut 3 bases from V and 2 bases from J, with 8 bases between. CDR3 coding DNA: TGTGCCAGCAGTTTGGTCAGTCCCTACGAGCAGTACTTC. This sequence encodes CASSLVSPYEQYF. Full variable domain (rest looked up from reference TRBV28 and TRBJ2-7): DVKVTQSSRYLVKRTGEKVFLECVQDMDHENMFWYRQDPGLGLRLIYFSYDVKMKEKGDIPEGYSVSREKKERFSLILESASTNQTSMYLCASSLVSPYEQYFGPGTRLTVT.

This rearrangement joins TRBV7-2 to TRBJ1-2; the D gene is possibly TRBD1 (6 bases). CDR1 is SGHTA and CDR2 is FQGNSA in the germline V gene. The CDR3 has 14 residues. Trimming removed 5 bases at V and 0 bases at J, with 10 bases between. The CDR3 here is CASSGQISNYGYTF. CDR3 bases: TGTGCCAGCAGCGGACAGATATCTAACTATGGCTACACCTTC.

At least ten counts were recorded for this clonotype. V usage is TRBV6-5 and J usage is TRBJ2-7; D may correspond to TRBD1 or TRBD2 (6 bases each). V lost 7 bases, J lost 5 bases, and 12 bases lay in between. Germline V CDR1 and CDR2: MNHEY, SVGAGI. This CDR3 has 12 amino acids. The CDR3 sequence: CASMRGVNEQYF. In DNA, the CDR3 is TGTGCCAGCATGAGGGGGGTTAACGAGCAGTACTTC.

This clonotype was seen ten or more times. The chain employs TRBV29-1 and TRBJ2-7; perhaps TRBD1 as D (5 bases). V was trimmed by 5 bases and J by 3 bases, leaving 17 bases between them. In germline, CDR1 is SQVTM, CDR2 ANQGSEA. CDR3 length: 14 amino acids. CDR3 region: CSVRSPDRLYEQYF. The CDR3, as DNA: TGCAGCGTTCGTTCTCCTGACAGACTCTACGAGCAGTACTTC.

In the case of this clonotype: A much bigger clone sits one base away, suggesting this may be a read error. The J gene is TRBJ2-1, the V gene TRBV20-1; D tentatively reads TRBD1 or TRBD2 (6 bases each). In germline, CDR1 is DFQATT, CDR2 SNEGSKA (reference sequence). This CDR3 has 14 residues. V was pared by 4 bases and J by 13 bases, with 23 bases between. The CDR3 loop is CSATPPPGAETQFF. CDR3 DNA sequence: TGCAGTGCTACGCCCCCTCCGGGGGCGGAGACCCAGTTCTTC.